Below, 18 T cell receptor beta chains from the same sample are listed, as sequenced in a study of neurological immune-mediated disorders (dated by TCRdb to between 2018 and 2021). The library was produced with 5' RACE. These reads were obtained on an Illumina HiSeq 2500. Using fastp at Q25 and MiXCR, TCRdb reprocessed the public reads and kept productive beta chains. CDR3 protein sequences are deduplicated, and each keeps its most common genes and DNA. This sample gives about 88,000 distinct CDR3 sequences in total; 3% to 4.5% of them show up just once. Together, the top ten hold 5% to 7.5% of the sample. The sample consisted of PBMCs. The receptor source for this set is a woman younger than 35 with multiple sclerosis.

This clonotype was seen ten or more times. The V call is TRBV12-5, the J call TRBJ2-7; D unresolved. V lost 5 bases, J lost 2 bases, and 4 bases lay in between. Germline assignment: CDR1 LGHNT and CDR2 FRNRAP. This CDR3 is built from 11 residues. CDR3 DNA: TGTGCTAGTGGTCCAACCTACGAGCAGTACTTC. Translation gives CASGPTYEQYF. Using reference TRBV12-5 and TRBJ2-7 for the parts outside the CDR3, the full variable domain is DARVTQTPRHKVTEMGQEVTMRCQPILGHNTVFWYRQTMMQGLELLAYFRNRAPLDDSGMPKDRFSAEMPDATLATLKIQPSEPRDSAVYFCASGPTYEQYFGPGTRLTVT.

In this sample, this clonotype turned up many times. Compared with germline, one end of the junction differs, possibly owing to a read error. V usage is TRBV7-7 and J usage is TRBJ2-3; D uncertain. The CDR3 runs 15 residues. Germline CDR1 reads SSHAT; CDR2 reads FNYEAQ (reference sequence). The CDR3 DNA sequence: TGTGCTAGCAGCCGATCCCCTGCCCCCACAGATACGCAGTATTTT. It translates to CASSRSPAPTDTQYF. The full variable domain, completed using reference TRBV7-7 and TRBJ2-3, is GAGVSQSPRYKVTKRGQDVTLRCDPISSHATLYWYQQALGQGPEFLTYFNYEAQPDKSGLPSDRFSAERPEGSISTLTIQRTEQRDSAMYRCASSRSPAPTDTQYFGPGTRLTVL.

This clonotype was observed at least ten times. The rearrangement links TRBV28 to TRBJ1-2, with TRBD1 matching over 7 bases. Germline V gives CDR1 MDHEN, CDR2 SYDVKM. V shed 2 bases, J shed 7 bases, and the junction held 4 bases outside the gene matches. CDR3 length: 13 residues. This chain's CDR3 is CASSLTGAGGYTF. The CDR3 DNA reads TGTGCCAGCAGTTTAACAGGGGCTGGTGGCTACACCTTC.

This clonotype was counted ten times or more. This chain connects TRBV5-1 to TRBJ1-1; D perhaps matches TRBD1 (6 bases). The V gene's germline CDR1 is SGHRS and CDR2 YFSETQ. Trimming pared 5 bases from V and 10 bases from J, leaving 24 bases between. CDR3 length: 15 residues. The CDR3 loop reads CASSSSQGPKEGAFF. CDR3 bases: TGCGCCAGCAGTTCTTCTCAGGGGCCTAAGGAGGGAGCTTTCTTT. The entire variable domain, with the rest obtained from reference TRBV5-1 and TRBJ1-1, is as follows: KAGVTQTPRYLIKTRGQQVTLSCSPISGHRSVSWYQQTPGQGLQFLFEYFSETQRNKGNFPGRFSGRQFSNSRSEMNVSTLELGDSALYLCASSSSQGPKEGAFFGQGTRLTVV.

At least ten counts were recorded for this clonotype. This sequence joins TRBV20-1 and TRBJ2-1, with a possible D match to TRBD1 (5 bases). Germline-derived CDR1 and CDR2 are DFQATT and SNEGSKA (reference sequence). This CDR3 is 16 amino acids long. Trimming left V 6 bases short and J 2 bases short, with 20 bases between. CDR3 nucleotide sequence: TGCAGTGCGCTAAACTCCAGGGAAGCCCCCTACAATGAGCAGTTCTTC. This translates into CSALNSREAPYNEQFF.

This clonotype was seen many times. The genes are TRBV2 and TRBJ1-1; 8 bases align to TRBD1. The CDR3 length is 18 residues. Germline values: CDR1 SNHLY, CDR2 FYNNEI. V lost 4 bases, J lost 0 bases, and 13 bases stayed unmatched. The CDR3 sequence is CASSVRQGQGGMNTEAFF. DNA for the CDR3: TGTGCCAGCAGTGTTCGACAGGGGCAGGGGGGCATGAACACTGAAGCTTTCTTT.

This clonotype was seen ten or more times. The chain has TRBV10-3 and TRBJ1-6, with 7 bases identical to TRBD1. V lost 7 bases to trimming and J lost 8 bases; unmatched junction nucleotides: 5. Looked up from germline, CDR1 is ENHRY and CDR2 is SYGVKD. The length of the CDR3 is 13 residues. DNA of the CDR3: TGTGCCATCAACACCCAGGGGGATTCACCCCTCCACTTT. This codes for CAINTQGDSPLHF.

The table lists this clonotype with many counts. This chain links TRBV7-2 with TRBJ2-3; D is unresolved. This CDR3 is built from 15 residues. Looked up from germline, CDR1 is SGHTA and CDR2 is FQGNSA. With 3 bases removed from V and 1 base from J, the gap between germline ends came to 11 bases. The chain's CDR3 is CASSFPVSGTDTQYF. DNA for the CDR3: TGTGCCAGCAGCTTTCCCGTGAGTGGCACAGATACGCAGTATTTT.

This clonotype was recorded many times. V usage is TRBV6-1 and J usage is TRBJ2-2; 7 bases fit TRBD2. V was pared by 6 bases and J by 9 bases, with 7 bases of the junction left unmatched. The CDR3 runs 13 residues. Germline V gene sequence: CDR1 MNHNS, CDR2 SASEGT. CDR3 bases: TGTGCCAGCAGGACCGCGGGGGACTGGGAGCTGTTTTTT. It specifies CASRTAGDWELFF.

This clonotype appeared many times. The chain is built from TRBV4-2 and TRBJ2-2; a weak D match, TRBD1 (5 bases). Germline CDR1 LGHNA, CDR2 YNFKEQ. CDR3 length: 15 amino acids. Trimming took off 3 bases at V and 4 bases at J, with 12 bases between the two ends. CDR3 nucleotide sequence: TGTGCCAGCAGCCAGGAGATACAGGCCACCGGGGAGCTGTTTTTT. The encoded protein is CASSQEIQATGELFF.

This clonotype occurred many times. CDR3 nucleotide sequence: TGTGCCAGCAGTCCCCACGGGGGTGGTTTGACAGATACGCAGTATTTT. Protein sequence: CASSPHGGGLTDTQYF. The chain carries TRBV7-9 and TRBJ2-3, with D possibly being TRBD2 (6 bases). Trimming took off 6 bases at V and 3 bases at J, with 19 bases between the two ends. Per the germline V gene, CDR1 is SEHNR and CDR2 is FQNEAQ (reference sequence). There are 16 residues in the CDR3.

This clonotype has a count of ten or more. The rearrangement uses TRBV2 and TRBJ1-1; D is unclear. Germline values: CDR1 SNHLY, CDR2 FYNNEI. This CDR3 has 12 amino acids. Trimming left V 1 base short and J 9 bases short, with 9 bases between. The CDR3 loop reads CASSEGAIQAFF. CDR3 sequence (DNA): TGTGCCAGCAGTGAAGGGGCAATTCAAGCTTTCTTT.

This clonotype was counted ten times or more. The gene calls are TRBV12-3 or TRBV12-4 and TRBJ1-3; D is undetermined. CDR3 length: 12 amino acids. Trimming left V 11 bases short and J 4 bases short, with 12 bases between. The CDR3 DNA follows: TGTGCCGTGTCCGAGTCAGGAAACACCATATATTTT. Protein sequence: CAVSESGNTIYF.

The table lists this clonotype with many counts. The rearrangement uses TRBV12-3 or TRBV12-4 and TRBJ2-3, with 10 positions matching TRBD1. V lost 6 bases to trimming and J lost 3 bases; unmatched junction nucleotides: 3. The length of the CDR3 is 14 residues. The CDR3 DNA sequence: TGTGCCAGCAGGACGGGACAGGGGACAGATACGCAGTATTTT. The encoded protein is CASRTGQGTDTQYF.

This clonotype has at least ten counts. This chain links TRBV20-1 with TRBJ2-7; 10 bases map to TRBD2. The CDR3 has 15 residues. Germline CDR1 and CDR2: DFQATT and SNEGSKA (reference sequence). V shed 6 bases, J shed 2 bases, and the junction held 10 bases outside the gene matches. Here the CDR3 reads CSAPGPSGGTYEQYF. The CDR3 region has the DNA TGCAGTGCCCCTGGTCCTAGCGGGGGCACCTACGAGCAGTACTTC.

This clonotype was counted at least ten times. This chain joins TRBV5-1 and TRBJ2-1; TRBD2 is a possible D gene (6 bases). This CDR3 contains 16 residues. CDR1 is SGHRS, CDR2 YFSETQ, per germline. V dropped 4 bases and J dropped 1 base, with 15 bases sitting between them. The CDR3 coding sequence is TGCGCCAGCAGCCCTAGAGAGGGAGGTTCCTACAATGAGCAGTTCTTC. This sequence encodes CASSPREGGSYNEQFF.

This clonotype came up many times. The rearrangement links TRBV19 to TRBJ2-7; 12 bases are a match to TRBD1. Germline CDR1 reads LNHDA; CDR2 reads SQIVND (reference sequence). V lost 10 bases, J lost 6 bases, and 16 bases stayed unmatched. The CDR3 covers 16 residues. The CDR3 spells CATSKEAGTGGFEQYF. The CDR3 coding sequence is TGTGCCACTTCAAAGGAAGCTGGGACAGGGGGCTTCGAGCAGTACTTC.

In this sample, this clonotype turned up many times. The rearrangement links TRBV3-1 to TRBJ2-3, with 8 positions matching TRBD2. Germline values: CDR1 LGHDT, CDR2 YNNKEL (reference sequence). The V segment lost 1 base and the J segment 5 bases; nucleotides outside the gene matches: 8. The CDR3 totals 16 residues. For the CDR3, the DNA is TGTGCCAGCAGCCAAGGTACTGCGGGGGGCGGAGATACGCAGTATTTT. Its protein product is CASSQGTAGGGDTQYF.